The 24 T cell receptor beta chains in this list originate from one sample, sequenced in a study of blood T cells in healthy people across ages. Sample-barcoded 5' priming and a J-beta primer mix drove a second PCR of about 6 to 12 cycles. TCRdb called the 5' RACE reads again in MiXCR, with one record for every CDR3 protein. There are over 600,000 distinct CDR3 sequences in the sample; roughly 46% occur only once, and around a sixth lies in the top ten. The sample was blood. The receptors originated from a man of 80 years or more in good health.

The chain joins TRBV5-1 to TRBJ2-3; 8 bases line up with TRBD2. The V gene end was trimmed by 0 bases and the J gene end by 0 bases; junction bases not matched to a gene: 6. The CDR3 has 17 residues. Germline V gene data show CDR1 as SGHRS and CDR2 as YFSETQ. The CDR3 sequence is CASSLVASGPSTDTQYF. CDR3 sequence (DNA): TGCGCCAGCAGCTTGGTAGCTAGCGGGCCCAGCACAGATACGCAGTATTTT. Variable domain in full (rest from reference TRBV5-1 and TRBJ2-3): KAGVTQTPRYLIKTRGQQVTLSCSPISGHRSVSWYQQTPGQGLQFLFEYFSETQRNKGNFPGRFSGRQFSNSRSEMNVSTLELGDSALYLCASSLVASGPSTDTQYFGPGTRLTVL.

The V gene is TRBV28, the J gene TRBJ1-6, with D unresolved. V was shortened by 4 bases and J by 7 bases, with 14 bases between the two germline ends. The CDR3 length is 15 residues. CDR1 MDHEN and CDR2 SYDVKM come from the germline V gene. The CDR3 here is CASSSPGRLNSPLHF. The CDR3, as DNA: TGTGCCAGCAGTTCACCAGGACGCTTGAATTCACCCCTCCACTTT.

This clonotype appeared a few times. V and J are TRBV20-1 and TRBJ2-7; 14 nucleotides match TRBD2. The CDR3 contains 15 residues. Per the germline V gene, CDR1 is DFQATT and CDR2 is SNEGSKA (reference sequence). Losses at the gene ends were 5 bases for V and 3 bases for J; bases not matched to a gene: 6. The CDR3 coding sequence is TGCAGTGCTCCTCGACTAGCGGGAGGGATCTACGAGCAGTACTTC. Translation gives CSAPRLAGGIYEQYF.

This clonotype has more than one count but fewer than ten. This rearrangement joins TRBV6-2 or TRBV6-3 to TRBJ2-1, with 7 bases aligning to TRBD2. The length of the CDR3 is 15 residues. The J segment lost 1 base and the V segment lost 10 bases, leaving 10 bases of the junction unmatched. CDR1 and CDR2 from the germline V gene are MNHEY and SVGEGT. The CDR3 DNA sequence: TGTGCCACCGGGGAGGGGATGATATCCTACAATGAGCAGTTCTTC. It translates to CATGEGMISYNEQFF.

The gene calls are TRBV4-2 and TRBJ2-1; no firm D call. Trimming took off 5 bases at V and 8 bases at J, with 13 bases between the two ends. This CDR3 is 13 amino acids long. The germline CDR1 and CDR2 sequences are LGHNA and YNFKEQ. The CDR3 region has the DNA TGTGCCAGCAGCTTCGGACGTAAGGATGAGCAGTTCTTC. This sequence encodes CASSFGRKDEQFF.

The V call is TRBV14, the J call TRBJ2-6; 10 nucleotides line up with TRBD1. J was trimmed by 13 bases and V by 0 bases; bases with no gene match: 15. The CDR3 has 18 residues. Germline assignment: CDR1 SGHDN and CDR2 FVKESK. CDR3 amino acids: CASSQDEDRTGGSRVLTF. The CDR3 nucleotides read TGTGCCAGCAGCCAAGATGAGGATAGGACAGGGGGGTCCAGAGTCCTGACTTTC.

The chain employs TRBV3-1 and TRBJ2-3; TRBD2 matches 10 bases. Trimming cost V 2 bases and J 4 bases; bases outside gene matches: 6. From germline, CDR1 is LGHDT and CDR2 YNNKEL (reference sequence). CDR3 size: 16 residues. CDR3 in amino acids: CASSQRTSGIADTQYF. The CDR3 region has the DNA TGTGCCAGCAGCCAAAGGACTAGCGGTATTGCAGATACGCAGTATTTT.

The chain employs TRBV20-1 and TRBJ1-2, with 7 bases aligning to TRBD1. This CDR3 contains 13 residues. From germline, CDR1 is DFQATT and CDR2 SNEGSKA (reference sequence). The ends lost 7 bases at V and 8 bases at J; junction bases unmatched: 13. The CDR3 loop is CSVRGQARDGYTF. CDR3 in DNA: TGCAGTGTCCGCGGACAGGCCCGTGACGGCTACACCTTC.

Points on this clonotype: The junction does not match germline at one end; this may be a read error. The chain couples TRBV7-8 to TRBJ1-2; the D is unclear. Germline V gives CDR1 SGHVS, CDR2 FQNEAQ. The CDR3 length is 13 residues. CDR3 protein: CASGLEGFYGYTF. The DNA for the CDR3 is TGTGCCAGCGGCTTAGAGGGTTTCTATGGCTACACCTTC.

This clonotype was seen more than once but under ten times. CDR3 sequence reads: CASRNPGQETQYF. The CDR3 DNA is TGTGCCAGCAGGAACCCAGGGCAAGAGACCCAGTACTTC. The rearrangement joins TRBV6-1 to TRBJ2-5; maybe TRBD1 (5 bases). CDR3 length: 13 residues. Germline V gives CDR1 MNHNS, CDR2 SASEGT. V lost 6 bases and J 2 bases, leaving 10 bases between the germline ends.

As to this clonotype: At one boundary the junction diverges from the germline segment, which might be a read error. The gene calls are TRBV28 and TRBJ2-3; D is uncertain. This CDR3 has 14 residues. Germline V gene sequence: CDR1 MDHEN, CDR2 SYDVKM. The CDR3 spells CASSSVSNADTHYF. The DNA for the CDR3 is TGTGCCAGCAGTTCCGTTAGTAATGCAGATACGCACTATTTT. The full variable domain, rest sourced from reference TRBV28 and TRBJ2-3, is DVKVTQSSRYLVKRTGEKVFLECVQDMDHENMFWYRQDPGLGLRLIYFSYDVKMKEKGDIPEGYSVSREKKERFSLILESASTNQTSMYLCASSSVSNADTHYFGPGTRLTVL.

The sample holds many counts of this clonotype. The chain carries TRBV7-2 and TRBJ2-7; 11 bases line up with TRBD1. The CDR3 is made up of 15 amino acids. J was trimmed by 2 bases and V by 5 bases; bases with no gene match: 5. Germline V gives CDR1 SGHTA, CDR2 FQGNSA. The CDR3 here is CASSLGQGVTYEQYF. CDR3 DNA: TGTGCCAGCAGCCTGGGACAGGGGGTTACCTACGAGCAGTACTTC.

For this clonotype: Relative to the germline gene, one junction end is altered; a read error may explain this. This chain joins TRBV7-2 and TRBJ2-3; a weak D match, TRBD1 (6 bases). The CDR3 has 14 residues. The germline V gene has CDR1 SGHTA and CDR2 FQGNSA. CDR3 in DNA: TGTGCCGGCAGGGGACCCAGGGATCCCGATACGCAGTATTTT. Amino acids: CAGRGPRDPDTQYF.

The V call is TRBV7-9, the J call TRBJ2-5, with 8 positions matching TRBD2. Trimming took 2 bases from V and 11 from J; bases not matched to a gene: 13. Germline loops: CDR1 SEHNR, CDR2 FQNEAQ (reference sequence). CDR3 length equals 15 residues. This CDR3 reads CASSLWTREGNEQYF. For the CDR3, the DNA is TGTGCCAGCAGCTTATGGACCCGGGAGGGCAATGAGCAGTACTTC.

J is TRBJ2-2 and V is TRBV24-1; D call uncertain. Germline lookup yields CDR1 KGHDR and CDR2 SFDVKD. This CDR3 has 15 residues. Trimming left V 6 bases short and J 5 bases short, with 15 bases between. Written as DNA, the CDR3 is TGTGCCACCAGTTCATCTGGGGTCGGGACCGGGGAGCTGTTTTTT. Its translation is CATSSSGVGTGELFF.

This clonotype was counted at least ten times. V and J are TRBV20-1 and TRBJ2-7; D may be TRBD1 (5 bases). The CDR3 loop spans 12 amino acids. Germline-derived CDR1 and CDR2 are DFQATT and SNEGSKA (reference sequence). The V end was cut by 3 bases, the J end by 4 bases, with 10 bases between. The chain's CDR3 is CSASGPGYEQYF. The CDR3 DNA reads as TGCAGTGCTAGCGGCCCAGGGTACGAGCAGTACTTC.

The table lists this clonotype with many counts. This chain connects TRBV7-2 to TRBJ2-1, with D tentatively TRBD1 or TRBD2 (5 bases each). Germline values: CDR1 SGHTA, CDR2 FQGNSA. This CDR3 comprises 11 residues. The V gene lost 4 bases and the J gene lost 10 bases, with 8 bases spanning the gap. This CDR3 is CASSWGWEQFF. CDR3 DNA sequence: TGTGCCAGCAGCTGGGGGTGGGAGCAGTTCTTC.

V usage is TRBV4-2 and J usage is TRBJ2-3; D not certain. Trimming pared 0 bases from V and 7 bases from J, leaving 11 bases between. The germline gives CDR1 LGHNA, CDR2 YNFKEQ. The CDR3 loop spans 14 amino acids. The CDR3 bases are TGTGCCAGCAGCCAAGAGTCTGTGGGTAATACGCAGTATTTT. Translating it yields CASSQESVGNTQYF.

V and J are TRBV4-1 and TRBJ1-4; D is ambiguous. V was cut by 8 bases and J by 2 bases, with 15 bases left in between. This CDR3 has 15 residues. Germline V gene lookup returns CDR1 MGHRA and CDR2 YSYEKL. The CDR3 DNA is TGCGCCAGCTCGTCCCGGTCGGCCACTAATGAAAAACTGTTTTTT. Translated: CASSSRSATNEKLFF.

The J gene is TRBJ1-2, the V gene TRBV29-1, with a tentative D call TRBD1 (5 bases). The length of the CDR3 is 16 residues. Trimming pared 0 bases from V and 4 bases from J, leaving 18 bases between. The germline V gene encodes CDR1 SQVTM and CDR2 ANQGSEA. DNA of the CDR3: TGCAGCGTTGAAGAACAGGAGACTAGCGGGAGCTATGGCTACACCTTC. Translating gives CSVEEQETSGSYGYTF.

The chain combines TRBV29-1 with TRBJ1-6; D remains unclear. Germline loops: CDR1 SQVTM, CDR2 ANQGSEA. The CDR3 loop spans 13 amino acids. The germline V and J ends were trimmed by 6 bases and 7 bases, with 13 bases remaining between them. CDR3 bases: TGCAGCGTCCAGGATTTTGGGAATTCACCCCTCCACTTT. This sequence encodes CSVQDFGNSPLHF. The full variable domain, in which reference TRBV29-1 and TRBJ1-6 provide the parts outside the CDR3, is SAVISQKPSRDICQRGTSLTIQCQVDSQVTMMFWYRQQPGQSLTLIATANQGSEATYESGFVIDKFPISRPNLTFSTLTVSNMSPEDSSIYLCSVQDFGNSPLHFGNGTRLTVT.

This clonotype has ten or more counts. This sequence joins TRBV5-1 and TRBJ2-1; D might be TRBD2 (6 bases). Trimming removed 2 bases at V and 6 bases at J, with 15 bases between. The germline gives CDR1 SGHRS, CDR2 YFSETQ. The CDR3 length is 15 residues. CDR3 nucleotides: TGCGCCAGCAGCTTCGTCGTGGGAGGAGTCAATGAGCAGTTCTTC. Its protein is CASSFVVGGVNEQFF.

V usage is TRBV12-3 or TRBV12-4 and J usage is TRBJ2-1; 9 bases line up with TRBD2. Unmatched junction bases numbered 13, after V lost 10 bases and J lost 3 bases. The CDR3 totals 16 residues. The CDR3 reads CATASVAGDRYNEQFF. CDR3 in DNA: TGTGCCACCGCTTCAGTAGCGGGAGATCGCTACAATGAGCAGTTCTTC.

This clonotype was detected a few times. This chain connects TRBV9 to TRBJ2-3, with D possibly called TRBD1 or TRBD2 (5 bases each). CDR3 length equals 11 residues. Trimming removed 2 bases from V and 8 bases from J, with 6 bases in between. Germline CDR1 is SGDLS and CDR2 is YYNGEE. The CDR3 loop is CASSVGATQYF. For the CDR3, the DNA is TGTGCCAGCAGCGTCGGGGCTACGCAGTATTTT.